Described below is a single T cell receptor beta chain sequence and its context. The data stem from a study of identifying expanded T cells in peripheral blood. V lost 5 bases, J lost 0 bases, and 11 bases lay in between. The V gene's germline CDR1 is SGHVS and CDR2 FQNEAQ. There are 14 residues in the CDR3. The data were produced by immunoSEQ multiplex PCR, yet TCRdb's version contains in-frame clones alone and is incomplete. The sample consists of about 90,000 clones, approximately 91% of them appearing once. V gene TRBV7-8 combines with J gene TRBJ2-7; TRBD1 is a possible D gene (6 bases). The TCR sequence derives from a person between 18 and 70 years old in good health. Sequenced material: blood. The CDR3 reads CASSLDRLSYEQYF. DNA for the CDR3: TGTGCCAGCAGCCTAGACAGGCTCTCCTACGAGCAGTACTTC.